The 9 T cell receptor beta chains presented below share a single source sample, sequenced in a study of T cell responses to AZD1222 COVID-19 vaccine. The method was immunoSEQ multiplex PCR; TCRdb's version includes in-frame clones alone and lacks a portion of them. The sample contains 120,000 to 150,000 clones, about 91% of which appear only once. This specimen was peripheral blood, taken on day 0 of AZD1222 vaccination. These receptors all stem from an adult in good health.

The chain couples TRBV6-5 to TRBJ2-7; unclear D gene. The CDR3 length is 13 residues. The V gene's germline CDR1 is MNHEY and CDR2 SVGAGI. Deletions cut 0 bases from V and 7 bases from J, with 10 bases between. The CDR3 nucleotides read TGTGCCAGCAGTTACTCTGGCGGTGGGGAGCAGTACTTC. The encoded protein is CASSYSGGGEQYF.

This clone occurred a few times. J is TRBJ1-1 and V is TRBV10-1; weak D call: TRBD1 (6 bases). Looked up from germline, CDR1 is WNHNN and CDR2 is SYGVQD (reference sequence). The CDR3 loop spans 12 amino acids. V shed 8 bases and J shed 7 bases, with 14 bases lying between them. The CDR3 here is CASPGEDSEAFF. CDR3 coding DNA: TGCGCCAGCCCCGGAGAGGACAGTGAAGCTTTCTTT.

In nucleotides, the CDR3 is TGTGCCAGCAGCCTGCGTCAGGGGGTTCCCTATGGCTACACCTTC. Its translation: CASSLRQGVPYGYTF. This chain joins TRBV9 and TRBJ1-2; 7 bases are shared with TRBD1. The CDR3 is made up of 15 amino acids. Germline loops: CDR1 SGDLS, CDR2 YYNGEE. The J segment lost 4 bases and the V segment lost 4 bases, leaving 10 bases of the junction unmatched.

The chain is built from TRBV5-1 and TRBJ2-1, with TRBD2 matching 10 bases. Per germline, CDR1 SGHRS and CDR2 YFSETQ. The V and J ends lost 3 bases and 1 base, in that order; junction bases with no gene match: 10. The CDR3 has 18 residues. The CDR3 here is CASSWGLAGAHSYNEQFF. In DNA, the CDR3 is TGCGCCAGCAGCTGGGGGCTAGCGGGAGCCCATTCCTACAATGAGCAGTTCTTC.

This clone was counted a single time. The gene calls are TRBV19 and TRBJ2-2, with a possible D match to TRBD1 (5 bases). This CDR3 has 15 residues. Germline lookup yields CDR1 LNHDA and CDR2 SQIVND (reference sequence). V was pared by 5 bases and J by 0 bases, with 10 bases between. CDR3 DNA: TGTGCCAGTAGTGCCTGGACAACGAACACCGGGGAGCTGTTTTTT. Translated: CASSAWTTNTGELFF.

V and J are TRBV25-1 and TRBJ1-1; D is undetermined. In germline, CDR1 is MGHDK, CDR2 SYGVNS. The CDR3 length is 12 residues. V lost 6 bases, J lost 1 base, and 6 bases lay in between. CDR3 region: CASRNGNTEAFF. For the CDR3, the DNA is TGTGCCAGCAGGAACGGGAACACTGAAGCTTTCTTT.

The V and J genes are TRBV28 and TRBJ2-7; a possible D gene is TRBD2 (5 bases). The V end was cut by 3 bases, the J end by 3 bases, with 15 bases between. Germline loops: CDR1 MDHEN, CDR2 SYDVKM. The CDR3 is 15 amino acids. This CDR3 is CASSFAPGKNYEQYF. The CDR3 nucleotides are TGTGCCAGCAGTTTCGCCCCCGGGAAAAACTACGAGCAGTACTTC.

CDR3 nucleotide sequence: TGTGCCTGTTTCACCCACCCCATGAACACTGAAGCTTTCTTT. Amino acid sequence: CACFTHPMNTEAFF. The rearrangement uses TRBV30 and TRBJ1-1; D ambiguous. The V gene's germline CDR1 is GTSNPN and CDR2 SVGIG (reference sequence). Between the trimmed V and J ends, which lost 6 bases and 0 bases, there was a span of 14 bases. The CDR3 consists of 14 residues.

This clone has only a few counts. V gene TRBV7-2 combines with J gene TRBJ1-2; D is uncertain. V was shortened by 7 bases and J by 4 bases, with 13 bases between the two germline ends. CDR1 is SGHTA and CDR2 is FQGNSA in the germline V gene. CDR3 size: 13 residues. The CDR3 loop reads CASNVGNGYGYTF. As DNA, the CDR3 is TGTGCCAGCAACGTCGGGAATGGCTATGGCTACACCTTC.